The clone carrying this T cell receptor beta chain has just one count. This sample stems from a study of blood T cell repertoires in COVID-19. Study details: From the United States, Italy and Spain came samples of acute and convalescent COVID-19.

Per the authors' pipeline: For nucleated cells, counts were estimated from reference gene primer amplification. Using immunoSEQ multiplex PCR, the repertoire was profiled, and TCRdb retains in-frame clones only, with some absent. V and J calls and clone size are given by that table; D and trimming were obtained from the DNA. The sample includes 200,000 to 300,000 clones, around 84% of them seen just once. The V gene's germline CDR1 is LNHDA and CDR2 SQIVND (reference sequence). This CDR3 is built from 15 residues. With 2 bases clipped from V and 6 bases from J, the junction kept 8 bases outside the gene matches.

Sequenced sample: peripheral blood. The J gene is TRBJ2-7, the V gene TRBV19; the match to TRBD2 covers 9 bases. This TCR derives from a man aged 55 to 69 with acute or convalescent COVID-19. The DNA of the CDR3 is TGTGCCAGTAGTATAATGGGACTAGCCGCGGGCGAGCAGTACTTC. This codes for CASSIMGLAAGEQYF.